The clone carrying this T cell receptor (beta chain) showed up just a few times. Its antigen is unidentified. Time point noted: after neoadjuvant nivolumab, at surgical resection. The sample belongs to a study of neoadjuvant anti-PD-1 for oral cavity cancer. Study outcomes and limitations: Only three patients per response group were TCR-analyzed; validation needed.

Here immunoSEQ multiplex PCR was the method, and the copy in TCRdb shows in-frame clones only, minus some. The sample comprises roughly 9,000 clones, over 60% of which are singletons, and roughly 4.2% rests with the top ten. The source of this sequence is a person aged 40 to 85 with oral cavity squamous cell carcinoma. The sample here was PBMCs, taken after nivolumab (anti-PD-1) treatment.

The CDR3 DNA sequence: TGTGCCAGCAGCCCCGATTTCAGGGAGGGACAGCCCCAGCATTTT. This codes for CASSPDFREGQPQHF. The V and J genes are TRBV7-9 and TRBJ1-5; a possible D gene is TRBD1 (5 bases). Deletions cut 5 bases from V and 7 bases from J, with 18 bases between. The CDR3 loop spans 15 amino acids. Germline-derived CDR1 and CDR2 are SEHNR and FQNEAQ (reference sequence).